A selection of T cell receptor beta chains follows, all from one sample in a study of vaccination and CD4 T cells after COVID-19. These receptors have no known antigen. TCRdb ran MiXCR on the PCR reads and lists one entry per CDR3 protein. The sample consists of about 7,000 distinct CDR3 sequences, around half of them appearing once. Sequences were obtained from CD4+ T cells from blood, cultured in vitro. The receptors come from a human donor who had recovered from COVID-19. The CDR3 runs from the conserved cysteine through the conserved F or W. Fields, in order: J gene, D gene, V gene, clone size, CDR3 DNA, CDR3 protein. A D gene is named only where the DNA matches it firmly. The size of a clone is reported for some rows only, either as once, few or many, or as a class for expanded clones.

TRBJ1-4	NA	TRBV7-9	NA	TGTGCCAGCAGCTTAGCGGGGGCAACTAATGAAAAACTGTTTTTT	CASSLAGATNEKLFF
TRBJ1-6	NA	TRBV5-4	NA	TGTGCCAGCAGCCGGGAACAAAATTCACCCCTCCACTTT	CASSREQNSPLHF
TRBJ1-5	NA	TRBV5-1	NA	TGCGCCAGCAGCTCGGATATCGGTCAGCCCCAGCATTTT	CASSSDIGQPQHF
TRBJ2-1	NA	TRBV20-1	few	TGCAGTGCGAAGTCCGAATTGGGTCTCAATGAGCAGTTCTTC	CSAKSELGLNEQFF
TRBJ2-7	NA	TRBV19	NA	TGTGCCAGTAGTATAATGGTACAGCCGACCTACGAGCAGTACTTC	CASSIMVQPTYEQYF
TRBJ2-7	TRBD1	TRBV20-1	few	TGCAGTGCTAGTCCGGGACAGGGGGCTTGGTACGAGCAGTACTTC	CSASPGQGAWYEQYF
TRBJ1-1	NA	TRBV6-1	NA	TGTGCCAGCAGCCCGAGATGGAACACTGAAGCTTTCTTT	CASSPRWNTEAFF
TRBJ2-1	TRBD2	TRBV11-3	NA	TGTGCCAGCAGGGAACGGGCTAGCGGGGGGGGCAATGAGCAGTTCTTC	CASRERASGGGNEQFF
TRBJ2-7	NA	TRBV19	few	TGTGCCAGTAGTAATCCGGGGGAAAGCTCCTACGAGCAGTACTTC	CASSNPGESSYEQYF
TRBJ2-2	NA	TRBV6-1	few	TGTGCCAGCAGTGATCAGGCGGGCCTGAACACCGGGGAGCTGTTTTTT	CASSDQAGLNTGELFF
TRBJ1-2	NA	TRBV28	NA	TGTGCCAGCCTATCGGCAACTAACTATGGCTACACCTTC	CASLSATNYGYTF
TRBJ1-1	NA	TRBV12-3/TRBV12-4	NA	TGTGCCAGCAGTTTAGCGAGGAGTCCTGAAGCTTTCTTT	CASSLARSPEAFF
TRBJ2-2	NA	TRBV20-1	NA	TGCAGTGCTAGAGATCAGGCGAACACCGGGGAGCTGTTTTTT	CSARDQANTGELFF
TRBJ1-1	TRBD1	TRBV19	once	TGTGCCAGTAGCCATGACAGGGTCTGGTCTGAAGCTTTCTTT	CASSHDRVWSEAFF
TRBJ2-5	NA	TRBV7-2	few	TGTGCCAGCAGCTTATCAGGGAGCCTTTGGGGAGAGACCCAGTACTTC	CASSLSGSLWGETQYF
TRBJ2-3	NA	TRBV20-1	NA	TGCAGTACACTACACCTTACCGGCACAGATACGCAGTATTTT	CSTLHLTGTDTQYF
TRBJ2-7	TRBD1	TRBV12-3/TRBV12-4	NA	TGTGCCAGCAGTCTTGCCGGGACAGGGACCTACGAGCAGTACTTC	CASSLAGTGTYEQYF
TRBJ1-4	NA	TRBV6-2/TRBV6-3	NA	TGTGCCAGCGTGCCGGGGGAGGCTGCGGCTAATGAAAAACTGTTTTTT	CASVPGEAAANEKLFF
TRBJ2-7	NA	TRBV19	NA	TGTGCCAGTAGTATAGTGCAGGGAACCTACGAGCAGTACTTC	CASSIVQGTYEQYF
TRBJ1-1	NA	TRBV29-1	few	TGCAGCGTTGGAGGGGCAGCCACTGAAGCTTTCTTT	CSVGGAATEAFF
TRBJ1-6	NA	TRBV7-9	NA	TGTGCCAGCAGCCAGTCGAGCAGCGCCCTCCACTTT	CASSQSSSALHF
TRBJ1-4	TRBD1	TRBV7-2	NA	TGTGCCAGCAGCAGGGGGCCTACTAATGAAAAACTGTTTTTT	CASSRGPTNEKLFF
TRBJ2-7	NA	TRBV6-1	NA	TGTGCCAGCAGACCCCTAGCGCCTACCTACGAGCAGTACTTC	CASRPLAPTYEQYF